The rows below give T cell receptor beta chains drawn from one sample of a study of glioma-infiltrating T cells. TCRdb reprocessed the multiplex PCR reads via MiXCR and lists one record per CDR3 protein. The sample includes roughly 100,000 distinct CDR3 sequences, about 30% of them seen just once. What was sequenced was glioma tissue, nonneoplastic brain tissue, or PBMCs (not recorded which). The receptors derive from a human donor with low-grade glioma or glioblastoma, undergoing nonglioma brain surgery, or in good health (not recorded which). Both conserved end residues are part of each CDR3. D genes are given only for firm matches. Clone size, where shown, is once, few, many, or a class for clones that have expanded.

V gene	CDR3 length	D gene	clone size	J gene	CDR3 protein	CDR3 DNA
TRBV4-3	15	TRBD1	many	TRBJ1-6	CASSRSGTANSPLHF	TGCGCCAGCAGCAGAAGTGGGACAGCGAATTCACCCCTCCACTTT
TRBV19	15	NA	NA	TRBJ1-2	CASSPTSAGFYGYTF	TGTGCCAGTAGTCCAACGAGTGCAGGCTTCTATGGCTACACCTTC
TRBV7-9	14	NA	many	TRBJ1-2	CASSLGGGAGGYTF	TGTGCCAGCAGCTTGGGCGGGGGCGCTGGCGGCTACACCTTC
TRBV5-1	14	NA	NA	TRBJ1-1	CASSLVTGNTEAFF	TGCGCCAGCAGCTTGGTGACCGGTAACACTGAAGCTTTCTTT
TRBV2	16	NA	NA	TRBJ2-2	CASSETRPGNTGELFF	TGTGCCAGCAGCGAAACACGCCCGGGGAACACCGGGGAGCTGTTTTTT
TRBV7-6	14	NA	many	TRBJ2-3	CASSLKGPADTQYF	TGTGCCAGCAGCTTAAAAGGGCCCGCAGATACGCAGTATTTT
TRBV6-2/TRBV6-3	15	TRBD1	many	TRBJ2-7	CASSYPGQVPYEQYF	TGTGCCAGCAGTTACCCGGGACAGGTCCCCTACGAGCAGTACTTC
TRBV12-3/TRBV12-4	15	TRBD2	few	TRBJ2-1	CASRLGGPPYNEQFF	TGTGCCAGCAGGCTGGGAGGGCCCCCCTACAATGAGCAGTTCTTC
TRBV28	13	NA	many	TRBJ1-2	CASSPPGPGGYTF	TGTGCCAGCAGTCCTCCCGGGCCCGGGGGCTACACCTTC
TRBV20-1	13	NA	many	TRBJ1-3	CSAAGLSGNTIYF	TGCAGTGCCGCCGGGTTATCTGGAAACACCATATATTTT
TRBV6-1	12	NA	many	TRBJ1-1	CASMDPNTEAFF	TGTGCCAGCATGGACCCTAACACTGAAGCTTTCTTT
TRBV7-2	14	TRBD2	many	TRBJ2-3	CASSPTSGGYTQYF	TGTGCCAGCAGCCCGACTAGCGGGGGGTATACGCAGTATTTT
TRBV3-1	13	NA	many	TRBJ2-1	CASSQDLIQQQFF	TGTGCCAGCAGCCAAGATTTGATTCAACAGCAGTTCTTC
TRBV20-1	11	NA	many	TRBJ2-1	CSAGHRNEQFF	TGCAGTGCTGGCCACAGGAATGAGCAGTTCTTC
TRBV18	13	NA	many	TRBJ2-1	CASSPTLINEQFF	TGTGCCAGCTCACCAACGCTGATCAATGAGCAGTTCTTC
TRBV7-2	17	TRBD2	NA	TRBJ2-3	CAGSLTGGAFLTDTQYF	TGTGCCGGCAGCTTAACCGGGGGGGCCTTTCTCACAGATACGCAGTATTTT
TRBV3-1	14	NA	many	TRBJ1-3	CASSLFSSGNTIYF	TGTGCCAGCAGCCTATTTTCATCTGGAAACACCATATATTTT
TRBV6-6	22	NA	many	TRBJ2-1	CASSYSIEEGRQGEFPYNEQFF	TGTGCCAGCAGTTACTCTATTGAGGAGGGCAGACAGGGTGAATTCCCCTACAATGAGCAGTTCTTC
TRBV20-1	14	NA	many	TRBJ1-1	CSAPSRRMNTEAFF	TGCAGTGCCCCGTCTCGGCGAATGAACACTGAAGCTTTCTTT
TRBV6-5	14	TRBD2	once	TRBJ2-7	CASSSPSGGDEQYF	TGTGCCAGCAGTTCCCCGAGCGGGGGGGACGAGCAGTACTTC
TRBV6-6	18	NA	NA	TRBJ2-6	CASSTREQLGSGANVLTF	TGTGCCAGCAGCACAAGGGAACAGTTAGGCTCTGGGGCCAACGTCCTGACCTTC
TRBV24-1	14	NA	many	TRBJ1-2	CATSDSDRFYGYTF	TGTGCCACCAGTGATTCTGACCGGTTCTATGGCTACACCTTC
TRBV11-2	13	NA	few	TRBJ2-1	CASSYGWGVEQFF	TGTGCCAGCAGTTACGGTTGGGGGGTTGAGCAGTTCTTC
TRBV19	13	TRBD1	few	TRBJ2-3	CASTGQATDTQYF	TGTGCCAGTACCGGACAGGCAACAGATACGCAGTATTTT
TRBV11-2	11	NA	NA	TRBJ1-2	CASSSEPQDTF	TGTGCCAGCAGTTCTGAACCCCAGGACACCTTC
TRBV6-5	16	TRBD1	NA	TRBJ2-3	CASRSPGTGKRGTQYF	TGTGCCAGCAGGAGTCCCGGGACAGGAAAGAGAGGTACGCAGTATTTT
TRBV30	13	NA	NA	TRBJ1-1	CAWSVHGNTEAFF	TGTGCCTGGAGTGTTCACGGGAACACTGAAGCTTTCTTT
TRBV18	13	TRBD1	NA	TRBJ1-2	CASSPDRGYGYTF	TGTGCCAGCTCACCGGACAGGGGTTATGGCTACACCTTC
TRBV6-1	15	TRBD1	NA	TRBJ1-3	CASSGETGVGNTIYF	TGTGCCAGCAGTGGGGAGACAGGGGTCGGAAACACCATATATTTT
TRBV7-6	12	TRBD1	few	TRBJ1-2	CASSPDRVGYTF	TGTGCCAGCAGCCCGGACAGGGTCGGCTACACCTTC
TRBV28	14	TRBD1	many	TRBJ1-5	CASRPPTGGQPQHF	TGTGCCAGCAGACCACCGACAGGGGGACAGCCCCAGCATTTT
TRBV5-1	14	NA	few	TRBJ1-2	CASSFTQGNGGYTF	TGCGCCAGCAGCTTCACCCAGGGTAATGGCGGCTACACCTTC